Sequencing of this T cell receptor (beta chain) was carried out in a study of blood T cells in healthy people across ages. Whole-study findings and limits: The unknown donor CMV status may have confounded expanded clonotype changes. More naive CD4+ cells and higher diversity marked long-lived donors relative to aged donors.

Primed by a sample-barcoded 5' primer and a J-beta primer mix, a second PCR proceeded for about 6 to 12 cycles. The template-switch adaptor was a 5' adaptor with 12 random nucleotides. It tagged each cDNA molecule. TCRdb reanalysed the 5' RACE reads using MiXCR and keeps one entry per CDR3 protein. The profile shows over 1,300,000 distinct CDR3 sequences, approximately 59% of them singletons. All donors came from Russia, were Caucasian and healthy, and spanned ages about 6 to 100. This clonotype has just a few counts. Its antigen remains unidentified. The sample was blood. The origin of this receptor is a man aged 18 to 29 in good health.

CDR3 coding DNA: TGTGCCAGCACCGCTAGCGGGAACTACAATGAGCAGTTCTTC. This codes for CASTASGNYNEQFF. The J gene is TRBJ2-1, the V gene TRBV3-1; 9 nucleotides match TRBD2. With V trimmed by 7 bases and J by 3 bases, 4 bases remained unmatched. Germline V gives CDR1 LGHDT, CDR2 YNNKEL (reference sequence). The CDR3 contains 14 residues.